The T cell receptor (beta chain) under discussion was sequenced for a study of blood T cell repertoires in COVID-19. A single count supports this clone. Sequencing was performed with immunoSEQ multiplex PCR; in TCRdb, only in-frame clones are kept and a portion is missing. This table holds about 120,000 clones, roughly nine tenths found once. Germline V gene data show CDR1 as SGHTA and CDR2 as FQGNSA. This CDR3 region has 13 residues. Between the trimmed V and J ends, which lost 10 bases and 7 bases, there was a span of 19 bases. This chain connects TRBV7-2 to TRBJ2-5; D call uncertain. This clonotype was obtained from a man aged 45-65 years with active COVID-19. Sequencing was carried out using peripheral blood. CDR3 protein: CATIDTPAGTQYF. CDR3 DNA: TGTGCCACCATCGACACCCCAGCAGGGACCCAGTACTTC.